This TCR beta chain was retrieved from a study of shared clonotypes between healthy human individuals. Clones were sequenced by immunoSEQ multiplex PCR, and TCRdb holds only the in-frame ones, with some missing. The data contain 2.5 million or so clones, just over 90% of them singletons. Trimming removed 3 bases at V and 4 bases at J, with 12 bases between. The CDR3 is 15 amino acids. Germline lookup yields CDR1 SNHLY and CDR2 FYNNEI. This chain links TRBV2 with TRBJ2-2; D remains unclear. The sequence was collected from a man aged 18 to 30 in good health. The source material was naive CD4+ T cells sorted from blood. Subset in this sample: CD45RA+ positively selected. CDR3: CASSDSVWVTGELFF. CDR3 bases: TGTGCCAGCAGTGACAGTGTTTGGGTCACCGGGGAGCTGTTTTTT.